This T cell receptor beta chain was identified in a study of cytomegalovirus exposure and HLA in healthy donors. As for this clone: The antigen remains unidentified.

This CDR3 comprises 13 residues. V lost 0 bases to trimming and J lost 9 bases; unmatched junction nucleotides: 2. Germline V CDR1 and CDR2: SGHDN, FVKESK. Regarding the study as a whole: Most observed TCR sequences were rare, whereas some public TCRs were detected in many donors.

Assay: immunoSEQ multiplex PCR; the TCRdb copy retains only in-frame clones and omits some. Of over 150,000 clones listed, approximately 89% were seen once; the top ten hold about 9.3%. The donors were members of the validation cohort comprising over a hundred subjects, separate from the roughly 700-subject first cohort. The chain carries TRBV14 and TRBJ2-5; 9 bases are shared with TRBD1. This receptor was obtained from a woman between 18 and 29 years old in good health and CMV-seropositive. The sequencing sample was made of PBMCs. This CDR3 reads CASSQDRQGAQYF. The CDR3 DNA sequence: TGTGCCAGCAGCCAAGATCGACAGGGGGCCCAGTACTTC.